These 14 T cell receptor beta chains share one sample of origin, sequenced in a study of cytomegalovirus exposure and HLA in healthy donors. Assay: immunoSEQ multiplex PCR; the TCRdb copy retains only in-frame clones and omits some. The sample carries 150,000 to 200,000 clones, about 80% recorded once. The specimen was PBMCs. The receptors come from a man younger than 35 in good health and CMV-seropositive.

DNA for the CDR3: TGTGCCAGCAGACGAGGATTGGGTTTTGACACAGATACGCAGTATTTT. Its protein product is CASRRGLGFDTDTQYF. The chain employs TRBV9 and TRBJ2-3, with unresolved D. Germline assignment: CDR1 SGDLS and CDR2 YYNGEE. The germline V and J ends were trimmed by 5 bases and 2 bases, with 18 bases remaining between them. The CDR3 consists of 16 residues.

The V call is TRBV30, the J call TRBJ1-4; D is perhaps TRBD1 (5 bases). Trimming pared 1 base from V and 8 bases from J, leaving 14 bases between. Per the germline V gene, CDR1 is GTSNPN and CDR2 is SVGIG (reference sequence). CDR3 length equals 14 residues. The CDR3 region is CAWSGRPRGEKLFF. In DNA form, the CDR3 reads TGTGCCTGGAGTGGACGGCCGCGGGGCGAAAAACTGTTTTTT.

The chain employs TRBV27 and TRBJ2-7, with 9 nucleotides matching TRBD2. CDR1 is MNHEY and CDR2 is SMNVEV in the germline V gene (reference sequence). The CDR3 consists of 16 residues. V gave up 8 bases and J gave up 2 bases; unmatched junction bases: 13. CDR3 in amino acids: CASCPRSGRQPYEQYF. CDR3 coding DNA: TGTGCCAGCTGTCCTAGGAGCGGGAGGCAACCCTACGAGCAGTACTTC.

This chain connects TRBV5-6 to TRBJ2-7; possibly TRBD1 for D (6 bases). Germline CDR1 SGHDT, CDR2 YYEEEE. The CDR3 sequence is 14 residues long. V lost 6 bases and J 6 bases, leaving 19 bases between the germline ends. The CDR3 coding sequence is TGTGCCAGCACGTTCAAGGGGGAGATAGGCGAGCAGTACTTC. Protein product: CASTFKGEIGEQYF.

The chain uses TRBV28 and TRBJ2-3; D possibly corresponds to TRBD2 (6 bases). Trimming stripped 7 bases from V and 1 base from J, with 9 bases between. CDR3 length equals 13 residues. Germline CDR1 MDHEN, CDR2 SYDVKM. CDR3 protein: CASTWGGTDTQYF. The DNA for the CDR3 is TGTGCCAGCACCTGGGGGGGCACAGATACGCAGTATTTT.

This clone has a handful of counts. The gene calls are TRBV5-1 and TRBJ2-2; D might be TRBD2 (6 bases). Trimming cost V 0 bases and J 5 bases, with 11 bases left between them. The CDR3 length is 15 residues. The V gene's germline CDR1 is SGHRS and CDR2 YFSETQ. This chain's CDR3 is CASSLAPEGTGELFF. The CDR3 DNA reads TGCGCCAGCAGCTTGGCCCCGGAGGGGACCGGGGAGCTGTTTTTT.

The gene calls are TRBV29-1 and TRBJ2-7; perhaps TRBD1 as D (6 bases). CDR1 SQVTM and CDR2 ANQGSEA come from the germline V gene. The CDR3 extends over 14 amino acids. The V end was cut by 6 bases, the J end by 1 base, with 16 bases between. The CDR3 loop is CSVMDSSLSYEQYF. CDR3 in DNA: TGCAGCGTCATGGACAGTTCGTTGTCCTACGAGCAGTACTTC.

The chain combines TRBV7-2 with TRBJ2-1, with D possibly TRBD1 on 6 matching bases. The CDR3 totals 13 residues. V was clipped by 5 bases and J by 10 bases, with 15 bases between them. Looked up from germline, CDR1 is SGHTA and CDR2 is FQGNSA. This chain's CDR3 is CASSALGAGEQFF. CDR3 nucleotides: TGTGCCAGCAGCGCCCTGGGGGCCGGGGAGCAGTTCTTC.

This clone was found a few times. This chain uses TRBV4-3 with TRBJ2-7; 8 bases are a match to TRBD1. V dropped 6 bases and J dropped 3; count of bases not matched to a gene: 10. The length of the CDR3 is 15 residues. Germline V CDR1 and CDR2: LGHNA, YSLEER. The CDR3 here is CASSPGHTGGYEQYF. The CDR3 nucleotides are TGCGCCAGCAGTCCCGGACACACAGGGGGCTACGAGCAGTACTTC.

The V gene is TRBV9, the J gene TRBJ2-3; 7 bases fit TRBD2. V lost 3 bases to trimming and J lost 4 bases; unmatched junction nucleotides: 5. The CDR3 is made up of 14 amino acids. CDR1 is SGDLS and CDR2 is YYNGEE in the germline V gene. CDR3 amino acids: CASSEGGASDTQYF. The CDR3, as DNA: TGTGCCAGCAGCGAGGGAGGGGCCTCAGATACGCAGTATTTT.

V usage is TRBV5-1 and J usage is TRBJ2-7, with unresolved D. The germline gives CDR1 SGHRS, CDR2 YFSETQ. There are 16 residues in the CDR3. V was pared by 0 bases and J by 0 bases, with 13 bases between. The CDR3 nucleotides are TGCGCCAGCAGCTTGGAGTCCGCTCAGAACTCCTACGAGCAGTACTTC. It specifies CASSLESAQNSYEQYF.

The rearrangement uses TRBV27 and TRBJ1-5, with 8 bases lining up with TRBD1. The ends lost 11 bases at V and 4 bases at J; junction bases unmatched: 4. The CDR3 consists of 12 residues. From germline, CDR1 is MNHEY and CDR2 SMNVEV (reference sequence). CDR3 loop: CAAGGANQPQHF. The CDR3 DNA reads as TGTGCCGCAGGGGGCGCGAATCAGCCCCAGCATTTT.

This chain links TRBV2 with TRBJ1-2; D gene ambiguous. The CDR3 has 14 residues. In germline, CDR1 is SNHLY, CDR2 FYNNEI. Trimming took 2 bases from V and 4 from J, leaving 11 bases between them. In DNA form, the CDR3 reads TGTGCCAGCAGTGAATCCAGTTTCATCTATGGCTACACCTTC. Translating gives CASSESSFIYGYTF. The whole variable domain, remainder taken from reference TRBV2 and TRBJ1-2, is EPEVTQTPSHQVTQMGQEVILRCVPISNHLYFYWYRQILGQKVEFLVSFYNNEISEKSEIFDDQFSVERPDGSNFTLKIRSTKLEDSAMYFCASSESSFIYGYTFGSGTRLTVV.

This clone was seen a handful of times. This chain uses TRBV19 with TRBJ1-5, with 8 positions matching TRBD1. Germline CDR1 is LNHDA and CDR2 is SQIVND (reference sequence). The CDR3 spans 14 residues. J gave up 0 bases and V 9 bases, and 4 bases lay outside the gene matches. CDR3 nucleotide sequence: TGTGCCAGCAAGGGACAGGTTAGCAATCAGCCCCAGCATTTT. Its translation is CASKGQVSNQPQHF.